The 17 T cell receptor beta chains below all came from one sample that was sequenced in a study of T cell clonality in common variable immunodeficiency. Clones were read by immunoSEQ multiplex PCR, and TCRdb kept only the in-frame ones, dropping some. This table holds some 40,000 clones with no singletons; the top ten claim approximately 3.6%. Input material: peripheral blood mononuclear cells. These receptors originate from a person aged 18 to 75 in good health.

In its sample, this clone was seen many times. The read falls 3 residues short of the CDR3 end, and the missing part is taken from the germline J gene. This chain connects TRBV20-1 to TRBJ2-3; TRBD2 might be the D (5 bases). Germline V CDR1 and CDR2: DFQATT, SNEGSKA (reference sequence). The ends were cut back, 4 bases at V and 2 bases at J, with 10 bases in the middle. This CDR3 is 13 amino acids long. The CDR3: CSANSGITDTQYF. The CDR3 bases that were read are TGCAGTGCTAACAGCGGCATCACAGATACG.

On this clone: Read sequence stops 3 residues before the CDR3 end, and the germline J gene provides the missing end. The chain links TRBV19 to TRBJ1-4, with D possibly being TRBD1 (5 bases). CDR1 and CDR2 from the germline V gene are LNHDA and SQIVND (reference sequence). CDR3 length: 15 residues. CDR3 region: CASSPRSPGTSPLFF. CDR3 DNA (partial): TGTGCCAGTAGTCCCCGGAGTCCTGGGACTTCACCA.

This clone was recorded at least ten times. The CDR3 bases that were read are TGTGCCAGCAGCCTACGGACAGGGTTTCACGAG. This gives the protein CASSLRTGFHE. The whole CDR3 region reads CASSLRTGFHEQYF. The chain is built from TRBV7-9 and TRBJ2-7; 8 bases align to TRBD1. The CDR3 extends 3 residues past the end of the read, so its final part is completed from the germline J gene. The CDR3 consists of 14 residues. Trimming removed 5 bases from V and 5 bases from J; junction bases left unmatched: 8. Per germline, CDR1 SEHNR and CDR2 FQNEAQ (reference sequence).

This clone has ten or more counts. Coverage ceases 3 residues before the CDR3 finishes, and the germline J gene fills in the end. The chain uses TRBV4-1 and TRBJ2-1; D is perhaps TRBD1 (6 bases). The germline V gene has CDR1 MGHRA and CDR2 YSYEKL. V was shortened by 8 bases and J by 2 bases, with 13 bases between the two germline ends. The CDR3 is 14 residues long. CDR3 bases read: TGCGCCAGCTCCCCACAGGGAGCCTACAATGAG. As protein: CASSPQGAYNE. The entire CDR3 sequence reads CASSPQGAYNEQFF.

This clone was counted ten times or more. The junction departs from germline at one end; a sequencing error may be responsible. The CDR3 spells CASSRRTAYDEQFF. The CDR3 DNA, read in part, is TGCGCCAGCAGCAGGCGGACAGCCTACGATGAG. The chain combines TRBV5-1 with TRBJ2-1, with TRBD1 as a possible D gene (6 bases). The read halts 3 residues ahead of the CDR3 end, with the missing end drawn from the germline J gene. The CDR3 loop spans 14 amino acids. Germline V gene lookup returns CDR1 SGHRS and CDR2 YFSETQ. The full variable domain, rest sourced from reference TRBV5-1 and TRBJ2-1, is KAGVTQTPRYLIKTRGQQVTLSCSPISGHRSVSWYQQTPGQGLQFLFEYFSETQRNKGNFPGRFSGRQFSNSRSEMNVSTLELGDSALYLCASSRRTAYDEQFFGPGTRLTVL.

This clone came up many times. The missing CDR3 end, 3 residues past where the read stops, is filled in from the germline J gene. J is TRBJ2-3 and V is TRBV5-1, with D perhaps TRBD2 (6 bases). The CDR3 loop spans 14 amino acids. Germline values: CDR1 SGHRS, CDR2 YFSETQ. The DNA read from the CDR3 is TGCGCCAGCAGCTTGCCAGGTACGGGGGACACG. It translates to CASSLPGTGDT. The whole CDR3 region reads CASSLPGTGDTQYF. The full variable domain, with the rest looked up from reference TRBV5-1 and TRBJ2-3, is KAGVTQTPRYLIKTRGQQVTLSCSPISGHRSVSWYQQTPGQGLQFLFEYFSETQRNKGNFPGRFSGRQFSNSRSEMNVSTLELGDSALYLCASSLPGTGDTQYFGPGTRLTVL.

This clone was detected many times. The CDR3 end falls 3 residues outside the read, so it is completed with the germline J gene. The chain is built from TRBV30 and TRBJ2-1, with 11 bases matching TRBD2. Germline loops: CDR1 GTSNPN, CDR2 SVGIG (reference sequence). After removal of 0 bases from V and 3 bases from J, the junction contained 1 base not matched to a gene. This CDR3 comprises 15 residues. CDR3 residues: CAWSVLAGGYNEQFF. The covered CDR3 bases are TGTGCCTGGAGTGTTCTAGCGGGAGGCTACAATGAG.

Worth noting for this clone: The CDR3 end is not reached by the read, which stops 3 residues before it; the germline J gene fills it in. This chain joins TRBV5-1 and TRBJ2-7; 7 bases map to TRBD2. The J segment lost 3 bases and the V segment lost 4 bases, leaving 7 bases of the junction unmatched. Germline CDR1 is SGHRS and CDR2 is YFSETQ. This CDR3 is built from 14 residues. CDR3 DNA, as far as it was read: TGCGCCAGCAGCCTGAGCAGCGGGGACTACGAG. As protein: CASSLSSGDYE. The whole CDR3 protein reads CASSLSSGDYEQYF.

This clone was observed a handful of times. The CDR3 end is not reached by the read, which stops 3 residues before it; the germline J gene fills it in. The chain uses TRBV19 and TRBJ1-2, with TRBD1 matching 7 bases. The length of the CDR3 is 17 residues. Germline-derived CDR1 and CDR2 are LNHDA and SQIVND (reference sequence). CDR3 residues: CASSSRGRVSQNHIYTF. CDR3 DNA (partial): TGTGCCAGTAGCTCCAGGGGGAGAGTTAGCCAAAATCACATC.

In this sample, this clone turned up many times. The read halts 3 residues ahead of the CDR3 end, with the missing end drawn from the germline J gene. The rearrangement links TRBV20-1 to TRBJ2-7; TRBD1 matches 7 bases. Germline CDR1 DFQATT, CDR2 SNEGSKA (reference sequence). This CDR3 comprises 15 residues. With V trimmed by 3 bases and J by 3 bases, 11 bases remained unmatched. This CDR3 reads CSASPPVTGIYEQYF. The DNA read from the CDR3 is TGCAGTGCTAGCCCCCCTGTGACAGGGATCTACGAG.

This clone was observed at least ten times. With the read ending 3 residues before the CDR3 end, the germline J gene is used to fill in that end. The chain links TRBV20-1 to TRBJ1-1; the D gene is possibly TRBD1 (6 bases). This CDR3 has 13 residues. Germline V gene sequence: CDR1 DFQATT, CDR2 SNEGSKA (reference sequence). The V gene lost 6 bases and the J gene lost 2 bases, with 13 bases spanning the gap. The CDR3: CSARGQFNTEAFF. CDR3 DNA, as far as it was read: TGCAGTGCCCGCGGACAGTTTAACACTGAA.

This clone has at least ten counts. CDR3 amino acids: CSAPTSDSGTDTQYF. The sequenced CDR3 bases are TGCAGTGCTCCCACCTCTGATAGCGGCACAGATACG. The rearrangement uses TRBV20-1 and TRBJ2-3; weak D call: TRBD2 (5 bases). The CDR3 goes on 3 residues after the read ends, and that part is filled in from the germline J gene. V was trimmed by 5 bases and J by 1 base, leaving 16 bases between them. Germline assignment: CDR1 DFQATT and CDR2 SNEGSKA (reference sequence). This CDR3 contains 15 residues.

As regards this clone: Coverage ceases 3 residues before the CDR3 finishes, and the germline J gene fills in the end. J is TRBJ2-5 and V is TRBV2; no definite D call. V was pared by 7 bases and J by 2 bases, with 5 bases between. The length of the CDR3 is 11 residues. Germline CDR1 SNHLY, CDR2 FYNNEI. CDR3 sequence reads: CASKRQETQYF. CDR3 bases read: TGTGCCAGCAAGCGTCAAGAGACC. Full variable domain (outside the CDR3, taken from reference TRBV2 and TRBJ2-5): EPEVTQTPSHQVTQMGQEVILRCVPISNHLYFYWYRQILGQKVEFLVSFYNNEISEKSEIFDDQFSVERPDGSNFTLKIRSTKLEDSAMYFCASKRQETQYFGPGTRLLVL.

This clone was picked up many times. From the germline J gene comes the end of the CDR3, since the read stops 3 residues before it. The chain combines TRBV20-1 with TRBJ2-2; D is perhaps TRBD1 (6 bases). Germline V gene data show CDR1 as DFQATT and CDR2 as SNEGSKA (reference sequence). Trimming cost V 0 bases and J 0 bases, with 11 bases left between them. The CDR3 covers 16 residues. CDR3 loop: CSARDDRTTNTGELFF. CDR3 DNA, as far as it was read: TGCAGTGCTAGAGATGACAGGACAACGAACACCGGGGAG.

There are many counts of this clone. The read falls 3 residues short of the CDR3 end, and the missing part is taken from the germline J gene. The chain recombines TRBV20-1 with TRBJ1-5, with D possibly being TRBD1 (6 bases). Deletions cut 6 bases from V and 0 bases from J, with 15 bases between. CDR3 length: 15 residues. CDR1 and CDR2 (germline): DFQATT, SNEGSKA (reference sequence). This chain's CDR3 is CSAPGQLHSNQPQHF. The CDR3 bases that were read are TGCAGTGCACCCGGACAGTTACATAGCAATCAGCCC.

On this clone: The CDR3 end falls 3 residues outside the read, so it is completed with the germline J gene. The V call is TRBV5-4, the J call TRBJ2-1; perhaps TRBD1 as D (7 bases). V lost 2 bases to trimming and J lost 0 bases, with 12 bases between them. This CDR3 is 16 amino acids long. Germline V gene data show CDR1 as SGHNT and CDR2 as YYREEE (reference sequence). CDR3 DNA, as far as it was read: TGTGCCAGCAGCTTAGCGCGGGACAGCTCCTACAATGAG. This gives the protein CASSLARDSSYNE. The full CDR3 protein reads CASSLARDSSYNEQFF.

About this clone itself: Coverage ceases 3 residues before the CDR3 finishes, and the germline J gene fills in the end. The rearrangement uses TRBV7-2 and TRBJ1-1; unclear D gene. CDR1 and CDR2 from the germline V gene are SGHTA and FQGNSA. This CDR3 spans 11 amino acids. The CDR3 bases that were read are TGTGCCAGCAGCTTAATCCAGAGA. Amino acids: CASSLIQR. The full CDR3 is CASSLIQRAFF.